These 27 T cell receptor beta chains came from one sample sequenced in a study of T cells in localized non-small cell lung cancer. The repertoire was sequenced with immunoSEQ multiplex PCR; TCRdb's copy has only in-frame clones and lacks some. Among about 1,400 clones listed, 33% were seen once. Sequencing used lung tumor tissue, obtained before any cancer treatment. These receptors originate from a man between 40 and 69 years old with stage II lung adenocarcinoma.

In this sample, this clone turned up a few times. The J gene is TRBJ1-3, the V gene TRBV19; D unresolved. This CDR3 is 15 amino acids long. Germline loops: CDR1 LNHDA, CDR2 SQIVND (reference sequence). With 3 bases removed from V and 0 bases from J, the gap between germline ends came to 9 bases. CDR3 DNA sequence: TGTGCCAGTAGTATTGCTCGGTACTCTGGAAACACCATATATTTT. This sequence encodes CASSIARYSGNTIYF.

This chain uses TRBV10-2 with TRBJ1-1, with D unclear. Germline CDR1 is WSHSY and CDR2 is SAAADI. V lost 5 bases and J 4 bases, leaving 11 bases between the germline ends. The CDR3 length is 13 residues. The CDR3 bases are TGCGCCAGCAGTAGTCAACCAAGCACTGAAGCTTTCTTT. As protein: CASSSQPSTEAFF.

V and J are TRBV29-1 and TRBJ2-5; perhaps TRBD2 as D (6 bases). With 4 bases removed from V and 3 bases from J, the gap between germline ends came to 21 bases. The CDR3 loop spans 16 amino acids. CDR1 and CDR2 (germline): SQVTM, ANQGSEA. CDR3 nucleotide sequence: TGCAGCGTTGGGGGGGTCGTGCCCACAGCCGAAGAGACCCAGTACTTC. Its protein is CSVGGVVPTAEETQYF.

This clone was recorded a few times. This chain uses TRBV11-3 with TRBJ2-7, with 9 bases matching TRBD2. The CDR3 loop spans 15 amino acids. The germline V gene has CDR1 SGHNT and CDR2 YENEEA. The V and J ends lost 5 bases and 7 bases, in that order; junction bases with no gene match: 12. CDR3 residues: CASSRLREGLGEQYF. The CDR3 DNA reads TGTGCCAGCAGCCGCTTGCGGGAGGGCCTAGGGGAGCAGTACTTC.

This clone came up a few times. This rearrangement joins TRBV9 to TRBJ1-4; D remains unclear. The length of the CDR3 is 14 residues. Germline V CDR1 and CDR2: SGDLS, YYNGEE. V was clipped by 5 bases and J by 0 bases, with 8 bases between them. CDR3 residues: CASRTVSTNEKLFF. The DNA for the CDR3 is TGTGCCAGCAGAACAGTTTCAACTAATGAAAAACTGTTTTTT.

This clone was counted only a few times. The V call is TRBV9, the J call TRBJ2-1; 8 nucleotides match TRBD1. The CDR3 runs 15 residues. V lost 6 bases to trimming and J lost 5 bases; unmatched junction nucleotides: 10. Germline-derived CDR1 and CDR2 are SGDLS and YYNGEE. In DNA, the CDR3 is TGTGCCAGCAACCGAGGACAGGGCACGAACAATGAGCAGTTCTTC. It codes for CASNRGQGTNNEQFF.

The chain recombines TRBV11-3 with TRBJ1-2; D remains ambiguous. The length of the CDR3 is 16 residues. CDR1 is SGHNT and CDR2 is YENEEA in the germline V gene. V lost 2 bases and J 1 base, leaving 14 bases between the germline ends. The CDR3 nucleotides read TGTGCCAGCAGCTTAAATCCGGCCTCAAGTAACTATGGCTACACCTTC. This codes for CASSLNPASSNYGYTF.

By proportion, this clone is medium-sized (0.01 to 0.1%). The rearrangement joins TRBV11-3 to TRBJ2-7; TRBD1 agrees at 7 bases. Germline V CDR1 and CDR2: SGHNT, YENEEA. The CDR3 has 16 amino acids. Trimming at V came to 4 bases and at J to 0 bases, leaving 9 bases not matched to a gene. CDR3 in DNA: TGTGCCAGCAGCTCATGGACAGGCCCAAGCTCCTACGAGCAGTACTTC. Amino acid sequence: CASSSWTGPSSYEQYF.

This chain connects TRBV18 to TRBJ1-1; the D is unclear. The CDR3 length is 14 residues. Germline CDR1 reads KGHSH; CDR2 reads LQKENI. V dropped 5 bases and J dropped 2 bases, with 12 bases sitting between them. The CDR3: CASSTETRNTEAFF. The CDR3 DNA reads as TGTGCCAGCTCAACTGAGACGAGAAACACTGAAGCTTTCTTT. The full variable domain, rest sourced from reference TRBV18 and TRBJ1-1, is NAGVMQNPRHLVRRRGQEARLRCSPMKGHSHVYWYRQLPEEGLKFMVYLQKENIIDESGMPKERFSAEFPKEGPSILRIQQVVRGDSAAYFCASSTETRNTEAFFGQGTRLTVV.

This chain joins TRBV11-3 and TRBJ2-3; D is unclear. Germline V gene data show CDR1 as SGHNT and CDR2 as YENEEA. The germline V and J ends were trimmed by 2 bases and 0 bases, with 12 bases remaining between them. The CDR3 runs to 16 residues. The DNA of the CDR3 is TGTGCCAGCAGCTTATTCGCAGGCTCTAGCACAGATACGCAGTATTTT. Amino acids: CASSLFAGSSTDTQYF.

The chain uses TRBV19 and TRBJ2-7, with D uncertain. The CDR3 is 13 amino acids. In germline, CDR1 is LNHDA, CDR2 SQIVND (reference sequence). V gave up 1 base and J gave up 5 bases, with 9 bases separating them. CDR3 sequence reads: CASSIAISDEQYF. The CDR3 bases are TGTGCCAGTAGTATAGCGATATCGGACGAGCAGTACTTC. Full variable domain (outside the CDR3, taken from reference TRBV19 and TRBJ2-7): DGGITQSPKYLFRKEGQNVTLSCEQNLNHDAMYWYRQDPGQGLRLIYYSQIVNDFQKGDIAEGYSVSREKKESFPLTVTSAQKNPTAFYLCASSIAISDEQYFGPGTRLTVT.

This clone was observed a handful of times. This chain links TRBV9 with TRBJ2-6; 9 bases are a match to TRBD1. The CDR3 is made up of 14 amino acids. Germline V CDR1 and CDR2: SGDLS, YYNGEE. V shed 7 bases and J 4 bases; nucleotides not matched to a gene: 3. The CDR3 reads CASGTGTGANVLTF. CDR3 coding DNA: TGTGCCAGCGGGACAGGGACCGGGGCCAACGTCCTGACTTTC.

The chain joins TRBV28 to TRBJ2-7, with a weak D call TRBD2 (5 bases). Per the germline V gene, CDR1 is MDHEN and CDR2 is SYDVKM. Trimming pared 4 bases from V and 4 bases from J, leaving 17 bases between. The CDR3 loop spans 15 amino acids. CDR3 region: CASSSSGWELYEQYF. The CDR3 DNA follows: TGTGCCAGCAGTTCCTCCGGGTGGGAGCTATACGAGCAGTACTTC.

The chain uses TRBV18 and TRBJ1-1, with D unclear. The CDR3 runs 16 residues. The germline gives CDR1 KGHSH, CDR2 LQKENI. The V gene lost 3 bases and the J gene lost 4 bases, with 18 bases spanning the gap. CDR3 region: CASSPLRISGVTEAFF. CDR3 DNA: TGTGCCAGCTCACCCCTTAGGATTTCAGGAGTCACTGAAGCTTTCTTT.

V gene TRBV11-3 combines with J gene TRBJ1-1; tentative D call: TRBD1 (5 bases). V lost 3 bases and J lost 0, with 11 bases in between. Germline lookup yields CDR1 SGHNT and CDR2 YENEEA. The CDR3 extends over 15 amino acids. CDR3 residues: CASSLAVTVNTEAFF. CDR3 nucleotide sequence: TGTGCCAGCAGCTTGGCCGTGACAGTGAACACTGAAGCTTTCTTT.

The table lists this clone with a few counts. The chain is built from TRBV11-3 and TRBJ2-1, with 8 positions matching TRBD2. This CDR3 has 15 amino acids. V lost 3 bases, J lost 14 bases, and 15 bases stayed unmatched. Germline CDR1 is SGHNT and CDR2 is YENEEA. The CDR3 nucleotides are TGTGCCAGCAGCTTCGGCAGGGCGGGAGGCTCCGCGGAGTTCTTC. This translates into CASSFGRAGGSAEFF.

V is TRBV5-1 and J is TRBJ1-2; D may be TRBD1 (5 bases). V was clipped by 2 bases and J by 4 bases, with 18 bases between them. This CDR3 is built from 16 residues. Germline lookup yields CDR1 SGHRS and CDR2 YFSETQ. The CDR3 here is CASSFQTGTAFYGYTF. The CDR3 coding sequence is TGCGCCAGCAGCTTCCAAACCGGGACCGCTTTCTATGGCTACACCTTC. Full variable domain (remainder filled in from reference TRBV5-1 and TRBJ1-2): KAGVTQTPRYLIKTRGQQVTLSCSPISGHRSVSWYQQTPGQGLQFLFEYFSETQRNKGNFPGRFSGRQFSNSRSEMNVSTLELGDSALYLCASSFQTGTAFYGYTFGSGTRLTVV.

The genes are TRBV14 and TRBJ1-3; no firm D call. This CDR3 comprises 15 residues. V lost 4 bases and J 0 bases, leaving 10 bases between the germline ends. The germline V gene has CDR1 SGHDN and CDR2 FVKESK. The CDR3 is CASSPQVYSGNTIYF. As DNA, the CDR3 is TGTGCCAGCAGCCCCCAGGTGTACTCTGGAAACACCATATATTTT.

This clone turned up a few times. The J gene is TRBJ2-7, the V gene TRBV12-5; D is ambiguous. Germline loops: CDR1 LGHNT, CDR2 FRNRAP. V lost 4 bases to trimming and J lost 2 bases, with 3 bases between them. The CDR3 totals 11 residues. The DNA of the CDR3 is TGTGCTAGTGGTTCACCCTACGAGCAGTACTTC. This sequence encodes CASGSPYEQYF.

The chain couples TRBV6-8 to TRBJ1-1, with a possible D match to TRBD1 (5 bases). The CDR3 spans 13 residues. The V and J ends lost 10 bases and 4 bases respectively, with 16 bases between them. Per the germline V gene, CDR1 is MNHGY and CDR2 is SAAAGT. CDR3 in amino acids: CATFTGGGTEAFF. The CDR3 region has the DNA TGTGCCACCTTTACAGGCGGGGGCACTGAAGCTTTCTTT.

This clone was seen a few times. This chain links TRBV29-1 with TRBJ1-1; no definite D call. The V gene's germline CDR1 is SQVTM and CDR2 ANQGSEA. This CDR3 spans 13 amino acids. V was shortened by 2 bases and J by 3 bases, with 10 bases between the two germline ends. In nucleotides, the CDR3 is TGCAGCGTTGAACTGGGAATCGACACTGAAGCTTTCTTT. It codes for CSVELGIDTEAFF. The whole variable domain, filled in from reference TRBV29-1 and TRBJ1-1, reads SAVISQKPSRDICQRGTSLTIQCQVDSQVTMMFWYRQQPGQSLTLIATANQGSEATYESGFVIDKFPISRPNLTFSTLTVSNMSPEDSSIYLCSVELGIDTEAFFGQGTRLTVV.

The chain combines TRBV18 with TRBJ2-7, with 7 bases matching TRBD1. The CDR3 spans 14 residues. The germline V gene has CDR1 KGHSH and CDR2 LQKENI. With 2 bases clipped from V and 5 bases from J, the junction kept 6 bases outside the gene matches. CDR3: CASSPFSQGDEQYF. CDR3 bases: TGTGCCAGCTCACCATTCTCTCAGGGGGACGAGCAGTACTTC.

In its sample, this clone is large. The rearrangement links TRBV19 to TRBJ2-3, with a tentative D call TRBD1 (5 bases). Germline V gene data show CDR1 as LNHDA and CDR2 as SQIVND (reference sequence). The CDR3 length is 16 residues. With 5 bases removed from V and 0 bases from J, the gap between germline ends came to 15 bases. DNA of the CDR3: TGTGCCAGTAGTTTTACAGGATTCGCTAGCACAGATACGCAGTATTTT. Its protein is CASSFTGFASTDTQYF.

The chain employs TRBV16 and TRBJ2-1; 7 bases align to TRBD1. V dropped 3 bases and J dropped 7; count of bases not matched to a gene: 3. CDR3 size: 13 residues. Looked up from germline, CDR1 is KGHSY and CDR2 is FQNENV. The CDR3 DNA reads TGTGCCAGCAGCCAGGGACAGTCGAATGAGCAGTTCTTC. Encoded protein: CASSQGQSNEQFF. Together with reference TRBV16 and TRBJ2-1, the CDR3 gives the full variable domain: GEEVAQTPKHLVRGEGQKAKLYCAPIKGHSYVFWYQQVLKNEFKFLISFQNENVFDETGMPKERFSAKCLPNSPCSLEIQATKLEDSAVYFCASSQGQSNEQFFGPGTRLTVL.

The chain combines TRBV19 with TRBJ1-2; D remains ambiguous. Per the germline V gene, CDR1 is LNHDA and CDR2 is SQIVND (reference sequence). The CDR3 consists of 14 residues. The V end was cut by 4 bases, the J end by 7 bases, with 16 bases between. CDR3 DNA: TGTGCCAGTAGTAGTCCAGATGGAGGTCCTGGCTACACCTTC. Encoded protein: CASSSPDGGPGYTF. Full variable domain (missing parts from reference TRBV19 and TRBJ1-2): DGGITQSPKYLFRKEGQNVTLSCEQNLNHDAMYWYRQDPGQGLRLIYYSQIVNDFQKGDIAEGYSVSREKKESFPLTVTSAQKNPTAFYLCASSSPDGGPGYTFGSGTRLTVV.

In this sample, this clone is medium-sized. The chain carries TRBV11-3 and TRBJ2-5, with 8 bases that match TRBD2. Germline lookup yields CDR1 SGHNT and CDR2 YENEEA. The V segment lost 4 bases and the J segment 5 bases; nucleotides outside the gene matches: 9. The CDR3 sequence is 15 residues long. The CDR3 bases are TGTGCCAGCAGCTCCGGGGGGGAGCGGAGGGAGACCCAGTACTTC. Translation: CASSSGGERRETQYF.

This clone was recorded a few times. DNA for the CDR3: TGTGCCAGCAGCAAAGGTTCATTGAGGGATGAAAAACTGTTTTTT. It encodes CASSKGSLRDEKLFF. This chain joins TRBV11-3 and TRBJ1-4; D not resolved. Per the germline V gene, CDR1 is SGHNT and CDR2 is YENEEA. The V end lost 5 bases, the J end lost 6 bases, and 16 bases lay between the germline ends. The CDR3 is 15 residues long. The entire variable domain, with the rest obtained from reference TRBV11-3 and TRBJ1-4, is as follows: EAGVVQSPRYKIIEKKQPVAFWCNPISGHNTLYWYLQNLGQGPELLIRYENEEAVDDSQLPKDRFSAERLKGVDSTLKIQPAELGDSAVYLCASSKGSLRDEKLFFGSGTQLSVL.